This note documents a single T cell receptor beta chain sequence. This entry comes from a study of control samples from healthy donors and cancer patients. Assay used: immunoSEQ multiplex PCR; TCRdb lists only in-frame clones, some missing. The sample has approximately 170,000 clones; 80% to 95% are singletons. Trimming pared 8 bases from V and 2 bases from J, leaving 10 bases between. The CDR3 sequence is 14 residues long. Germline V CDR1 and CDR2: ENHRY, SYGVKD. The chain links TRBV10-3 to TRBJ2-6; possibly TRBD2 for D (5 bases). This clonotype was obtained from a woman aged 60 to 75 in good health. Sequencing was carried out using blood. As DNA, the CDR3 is TGTGCCATCGGTCGGAGGACTGGGGCCAACGTCCTGACTTTC. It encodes CAIGRRTGANVLTF.